Following are 30 T cell receptor beta chains from one sample sequenced in a study of blood T cell repertoires in COVID-19. The table came from immunoSEQ multiplex PCR; TCRdb's copy has only in-frame clones and leaves some out. The table records 300,000 to 450,000 clones, more than 70% of them present only once. Sequencing was done on a sample of peripheral blood. The receptors derive from a woman in her sixties with COVID-19, enrolled during active disease.

The sample holds a few counts of this clone. V usage is TRBV2 and J usage is TRBJ1-6; D not resolved. Germline V lookup: CDR1 SNHLY, CDR2 FYNNEI. This CDR3 spans 15 amino acids. The V end was cut by 5 bases, the J end by 0 bases, with 8 bases between. In DNA form, the CDR3 reads TGTGCCAGCAGTCCTTCCAGCTCCTATAATTCACCCCTCCACTTT. It codes for CASSPSSSYNSPLHF.

This rearrangement joins TRBV9 to TRBJ1-2, with a weak D call TRBD1 (6 bases). This CDR3 region has 12 residues. Germline V gives CDR1 SGDLS, CDR2 YYNGEE. The ends were cut back, 5 bases at V and 8 bases at J, with 13 bases in the middle. The CDR3 sequence is CASSRQVEGYTF. The CDR3 coding sequence is TGTGCCAGCAGTCGACAGGTGGAGGGCTACACCTTC. Full variable domain (missing parts from reference TRBV9 and TRBJ1-2): DSGVTQTPKHLITATGQRVTLRCSPRSGDLSVYWYQQSLDQGLQFLIQYYNGEERAKGNILERFSAQQFPDLHSELNLSSLELGDSALYFCASSRQVEGYTFGSGTRLTVV.

The genes are TRBV11-2 and TRBJ2-2; tentatively, D is TRBD1 (6 bases). The CDR3 loop spans 16 amino acids. The germline V gene encodes CDR1 SGHAT and CDR2 FQNNGV. V was pared by 5 bases and J by 2 bases, with 15 bases between. CDR3 coding DNA: TGTGCCAGCAGCCGCGGACAGTCTCGAAACACCGGGGAGCTGTTTTTT. Residues: CASSRGQSRNTGELFF.

The rearrangement joins TRBV18 to TRBJ1-5, with D perhaps matching TRBD1 (6 bases). Germline V gene lookup returns CDR1 KGHSH and CDR2 LQKENI. Trimming stripped 6 bases from V and 5 bases from J, with 11 bases between. The CDR3 has 13 amino acids. As DNA, the CDR3 is TGTGCCAGCTCCCAGGGGTGGGATCAGCCCCAGCATTTT. It is translated as CASSQGWDQPQHF.

The genes are TRBV27 and TRBJ2-1; TRBD1 aligns across 7 bases. V was clipped by 0 bases and J by 5 bases; unmatched bases: 4. The CDR3 spans 15 residues. Germline CDR1 reads MNHEY; CDR2 reads SMNVEV (reference sequence). CDR3 sequence: CASSLSFQGDNEQFF. The CDR3 DNA reads as TGTGCCAGCAGTTTATCTTTCCAGGGGGACAATGAGCAGTTCTTC.

The chain has TRBV7-9 and TRBJ1-2; D not resolved. V was clipped by 5 bases and J by 7 bases, with 11 bases between them. There are 12 residues in the CDR3. CDR1 is SEHNR and CDR2 is FQNEAQ in the germline V gene (reference sequence). The CDR3 region is CASSPGRGGYTF. CDR3 coding DNA: TGTGCCAGCAGCCCGGGCCGGGGTGGCTACACCTTC.

V is TRBV7-2 and J is TRBJ2-5, with a weak D call TRBD2 (6 bases). With 5 bases removed from V and 1 base from J, the gap between germline ends came to 14 bases. The CDR3 extends over 15 amino acids. Germline loops: CDR1 SGHTA, CDR2 FQGNSA. Here the CDR3 DNA reads TGTGCCAGCAGCATTGCCGGGACTTCCCAAGAGACCCAGTACTTC. Translating gives CASSIAGTSQETQYF.

V usage is TRBV5-4 and J usage is TRBJ2-5; 7 positions agree with TRBD2. The CDR3 has 13 amino acids. The V gene's germline CDR1 is SGHNT and CDR2 YYREEE (reference sequence). V shed 1 base, J shed 5 bases, and the junction held 2 bases outside the gene matches. The CDR3 nucleotides are TGTGCCAGCAGCTTGTTTAGCGGGGAGACCCAGTACTTC. Protein product: CASSLFSGETQYF.

This clone was observed a few times. An end of the junction differs from the germline gene, which may be a read error. This chain connects TRBV3-1 (or the pseudogene TRBV3-2) to TRBJ1-1, with 7 bases identical to TRBD1. The CDR3 length is 16 residues. CDR1 is LGHDT, CDR2 YNNKEL, per germline (reference sequence). The CDR3 nucleotides are TGTGCCAGCAGCCAAGTCTGGCGCAGGGGGAACACGGAAGCTTTCTTT. Protein product: CASSQVWRRGNTEAFF.

The CDR3: CASGLGQGATDTQYF. CDR3 DNA sequence: TGTGCTAGTGGTTTAGGACAGGGGGCAACAGATACGCAGTATTTT. The chain uses TRBV12-5 and TRBJ2-3; 11 nucleotides match TRBD1. The CDR3 has 15 residues. Trimming removed 3 bases from V and 3 bases from J; junction bases left unmatched: 2. Germline-derived CDR1 and CDR2 are LGHNT and FRNRAP.

This chain links TRBV7-8 with TRBJ2-2; TRBD1 might be the D (5 bases). The V gene lost 11 bases and the J gene lost 0 bases, with 16 bases spanning the gap. Germline-derived CDR1 and CDR2 are SGHVS and FQNEAQ. This CDR3 spans 15 amino acids. CDR3 nucleotide sequence: TGTGCCGGCGTAGGGCCCAGGGCGAACACCGGGGAGCTGTTTTTT. Its protein is CAGVGPRANTGELFF.

The chain couples TRBV10-2 to TRBJ2-5, with 10 bases fitting TRBD2. The V segment lost 5 bases and the J segment 1 base; nucleotides outside the gene matches: 1. The CDR3 is 14 amino acids. Germline V gene lookup returns CDR1 WSHSY and CDR2 SAAADI. Here the CDR3 DNA reads TGCGCCAGCAGTCTAGCGGGGGCCCAAGAGACCCAGTACTTC. Amino acids: CASSLAGAQETQYF.

The chain carries TRBV12-5 and TRBJ1-5; the match to TRBD1 covers 9 bases. V trimming: 5 bases; J trimming: 3 bases; junction bases outside the gene matches: 2. Germline V CDR1 and CDR2: LGHNT, FRNRAP. The CDR3 extends over 14 amino acids. CDR3 amino acids: CASGGTGNNQPQHF. DNA of the CDR3: TGTGCTAGTGGTGGGACAGGGAACAATCAGCCCCAGCATTTT.

V and J are TRBV6-5 and TRBJ2-7, with 8 bases aligning to TRBD1. The CDR3 covers 13 residues. From germline, CDR1 is MNHEY and CDR2 SVGAGI. V lost 5 bases and J lost 9; bases outside the gene matches: 9. Written as DNA, the CDR3 is TGTGCCAGCAGTCCAGGGGGCGGATTAGTGCAGTACTTC. It codes for CASSPGGGLVQYF.

This clone was counted a single time. The genes are TRBV4-1 and TRBJ2-3, with D maybe TRBD1 (8 bases). In germline, CDR1 is MGHRA, CDR2 YSYEKL. V lost 3 bases and J lost 7, with 17 bases in between. The length of the CDR3 is 15 residues. The CDR3 nucleotides read TGCGCCAGCAGCCAGGCAACAGGGGGAGGGTATACGCAGTATTTT. Its protein is CASSQATGGGYTQYF.

This chain uses TRBV5-4 with TRBJ2-7; D remains ambiguous. Trimming took off 1 base at V and 6 bases at J, with 8 bases between the two ends. Germline CDR1 reads SGHNT; CDR2 reads YYREEE (reference sequence). The length of the CDR3 is 12 residues. Written as DNA, the CDR3 is TGTGCCAGCAGCTTGAGCGAAGGCGAGCAGTACTTC. Its protein product is CASSLSEGEQYF.

The J gene is TRBJ2-1, the V gene TRBV25-1; TRBD1 matches 8 bases. The CDR3 is 13 amino acids. The germline V gene has CDR1 MGHDK and CDR2 SYGVNS. J gave up 9 bases and V 3 bases, and 4 bases lay outside the gene matches. The CDR3 protein is CASSETGVPEQFF. The DNA for the CDR3 is TGTGCCAGCAGTGAGACAGGGGTCCCTGAGCAGTTCTTC. The whole variable domain, filled in from reference TRBV25-1 and TRBJ2-1, reads EADIYQTPRYLVIGTGKKITLECSQTMGHDKMYWYQQDPGMELHLIHYSYGVNSTEKGDLSSESTVSRIRTEHFPLTLESARPSHTSQYLCASSETGVPEQFFGPGTRLTVL.

The chain carries TRBV28 and TRBJ2-5; TRBD2 matches at 10 bases. Per the germline V gene, CDR1 is MDHEN and CDR2 is SYDVKM. The CDR3 loop spans 16 amino acids. The V and J ends lost 6 bases and 5 bases, in that order; junction bases with no gene match: 12. The DNA for the CDR3 is TGTGCCAGCAGCTTACCCGGGCTAGCGGGGGTCGAGACCCAGTACTTC. The encoded protein is CASSLPGLAGVETQYF. Complete variable domain (other parts from reference TRBV28 and TRBJ2-5): DVKVTQSSRYLVKRTGEKVFLECVQDMDHENMFWYRQDPGLGLRLIYFSYDVKMKEKGDIPEGYSVSREKKERFSLILESASTNQTSMYLCASSLPGLAGVETQYFGPGTRLLVL.

This clone showed up just a few times. The chain couples TRBV7-9 to TRBJ2-3, with 11 positions matching TRBD2. This CDR3 contains 18 residues. Trimming took 1 base from V and 2 from J; bases not matched to a gene: 8. CDR1 is SEHNR, CDR2 FQNEAQ, per germline (reference sequence). The CDR3 region has the DNA TGTGCCAGCAGCTTAGTAGGGTTAGCGGGGGGGACCACAGATACGCAGTATTTT. It yields the protein CASSLVGLAGGTTDTQYF.

This sequence joins TRBV19 and TRBJ2-1; D is perhaps TRBD2 (5 bases). In germline, CDR1 is LNHDA, CDR2 SQIVND (reference sequence). V was trimmed by 4 bases and J by 1 base, leaving 23 bases between them. The CDR3 is 19 residues long. The CDR3 DNA sequence: TGTGCCAGTAGTAACCGGTTTGTCCAACTAAGCGGATCCTACAATGAGCAGTTCTTC. It translates to CASSNRFVQLSGSYNEQFF. The full variable domain, completed using reference TRBV19 and TRBJ2-1, is DGGITQSPKYLFRKEGQNVTLSCEQNLNHDAMYWYRQDPGQGLRLIYYSQIVNDFQKGDIAEGYSVSREKKESFPLTVTSAQKNPTAFYLCASSNRFVQLSGSYNEQFFGPGTRLTVL.

This clone has just a few counts. The chain's CDR3 is CASSTGWREKLFF. As DNA, the CDR3 is TGTGCCAGTAGTACCGGGTGGAGGGAAAAACTGTTTTTT. The chain joins TRBV19 to TRBJ1-4, with no clear D. The V end lost 4 bases, the J end lost 8 bases, and 11 bases lay between the germline ends. Germline CDR1 and CDR2: LNHDA and SQIVND (reference sequence). This CDR3 has 13 residues.

V usage is TRBV7-3 and J usage is TRBJ2-7; no reliable D call. CDR1 and CDR2 (germline): SGHTA, FQGTGA. Trimming stripped 0 bases from V and 0 bases from J, with 6 bases between. CDR3 size: 14 residues. The CDR3 loop reads CASSLTANSYEQYF. The CDR3 DNA reads as TGTGCCAGCAGCTTAACCGCGAACTCCTACGAGCAGTACTTC.

This clone was seen only a few times. The chain couples TRBV4-1 to TRBJ2-2; TRBD2 agrees at 8 bases. CDR3 size: 17 residues. V was clipped by 0 bases and J by 2 bases; unmatched bases: 5. Looked up from germline, CDR1 is MGHRA and CDR2 is YSYEKL. Here the CDR3 reads CASSQDREGFNTGELFF. The CDR3 region has the DNA TGCGCCAGCAGCCAAGATCGGGAGGGATTTAACACCGGGGAGCTGTTTTTT.

This clone was seen a few times. J is TRBJ2-2 and V is TRBV18, with TRBD1 matching over 9 bases. Trimming removed 4 bases from V and 1 base from J; junction bases left unmatched: 4. The CDR3 length is 16 residues. Germline CDR1 reads KGHSH; CDR2 reads LQKENI. CDR3 sequence reads: CASSRRTGENTGELFF. For the CDR3, the DNA is TGTGCCAGCTCACGCCGGACAGGGGAGAACACCGGGGAGCTGTTTTTT.

The genes are TRBV4-2 and TRBJ2-3; 9 bases are shared with TRBD2. Germline-derived CDR1 and CDR2 are LGHNA and YNFKEQ. V lost 4 bases to trimming and J lost 3 bases; unmatched junction nucleotides: 8. The CDR3 spans 16 residues. In nucleotides, the CDR3 is TGTGCCAGCAGCCTTGGAGGCGGGGGGGGAACAGATACGCAGTATTTT. Protein product: CASSLGGGGGTDTQYF.

The J gene is TRBJ2-5, the V gene TRBV5-5; unclear D gene. V lost 4 bases to trimming and J lost 1 base, with 11 bases between them. The CDR3 is made up of 14 amino acids. Germline V gives CDR1 SGHKS, CDR2 YYEKEE (reference sequence). The CDR3 region has the DNA TGTGCCAGCAGCCTAGACCGGCTCCAAGAGACCCAGTACTTC. Its translation is CASSLDRLQETQYF.

V usage is TRBV7-8 and J usage is TRBJ2-5; 9 bases are shared with TRBD1. The V gene end was trimmed by 4 bases and the J gene end by 4 bases; junction bases not matched to a gene: 4. From germline, CDR1 is SGHVS and CDR2 FQNEAQ. CDR3 size: 14 residues. CDR3 loop: CASSWWTGVETQYF. As DNA, the CDR3 is TGTGCCAGCAGCTGGTGGACAGGGGTAGAGACCCAGTACTTC. Based on the CDR3 plus reference TRBV7-8 and TRBJ2-5, the full variable domain is GAGVSQSPRYKVAKRGQDVALRCDPISGHVSLFWYQQALGQGPEFLTYFQNEAQLDKSGLPSDRFFAERPEGSVSTLKIQRTQQEDSAVYLCASSWWTGVETQYFGPGTRLLVL.

The genes are TRBV5-4 and TRBJ1-1; possibly TRBD1 for D (5 bases). Germline V gene data show CDR1 as SGHNT and CDR2 as YYREEE (reference sequence). V was pared by 3 bases and J by 3 bases, with 12 bases between. The CDR3 spans 14 residues. CDR3 residues: CASSYQGRDTEAFF. CDR3 DNA: TGTGCCAGCAGCTATCAGGGTAGGGACACTGAAGCTTTCTTT. Filled out from reference TRBV5-4 and TRBJ1-1, the complete variable domain reads ETGVTQSPTHLIKTRGQQVTLRCSSQSGHNTVSWYQQALGQGPQFIFQYYREEENGRGNFPPRFSGLQFPNYSSELNVNALELDDSALYLCASSYQGRDTEAFFGQGTRLTVV.

This chain uses TRBV6-5 with TRBJ1-4, with 11 bases that match TRBD1. This CDR3 is built from 15 residues. With V trimmed by 7 bases and J by 7 bases, 8 bases remained unmatched. In germline, CDR1 is MNHEY, CDR2 SVGAGI. CDR3 amino acids: CASTVMDRGLEKLFF. In DNA form, the CDR3 reads TGTGCCAGCACCGTCATGGACAGGGGGCTTGAAAAACTGTTTTTT.

This clone came up once. The chain combines TRBV29-1 with TRBJ2-5; TRBD1 agrees at 11 bases. This CDR3 comprises 14 residues. V shed 6 bases and J 5 bases; nucleotides not matched to a gene: 8. The germline CDR1 and CDR2 sequences are SQVTM and ANQGSEA. The CDR3 loop reads CSVGQGAGEETQYF. DNA for the CDR3: TGCAGCGTAGGACAGGGGGCCGGGGAGGAGACCCAGTACTTC.